Presented here are 14 T cell receptor beta chains from one specimen sequenced in a study of blood T cell repertoires in COVID-19. Sequencing used immunoSEQ multiplex PCR; TCRdb keeps in-frame clones, though not all of them. The sample holds 23,000 or so clones; around 88% are singletons and the top ten take about 30%. The sample consisted of peripheral blood. Source of these receptors: a human donor with active COVID-19. The donor label of this sample is uncertain.

The chain is built from TRBV30 and TRBJ1-5; D gene unclear. Looked up from germline, CDR1 is GTSNPN and CDR2 is SVGIG (reference sequence). CDR3 size: 15 residues. V was clipped by 4 bases and J by 4 bases, with 17 bases between them. The CDR3 DNA reads TGTGCCTGGACCGGGAGGGAGGGCCGAAATCAGCCCCAGCATTTT. It is translated as CAWTGREGRNQPQHF.

The gene calls are TRBV19 and TRBJ2-2; tentative D call: TRBD1 (6 bases). V was cut by 7 bases and J by 5 bases, with 14 bases left in between. Per germline, CDR1 LNHDA and CDR2 SQIVND (reference sequence). CDR3 size: 14 residues. Here the CDR3 DNA reads TGTGCCAGTATCGGCCAGGGGTTTACCGGGGAGCTGTTTTTT. The encoded protein is CASIGQGFTGELFF. Looking up the rest from reference TRBV19 and TRBJ2-2 gives the full variable domain: DGGITQSPKYLFRKEGQNVTLSCEQNLNHDAMYWYRQDPGQGLRLIYYSQIVNDFQKGDIAEGYSVSREKKESFPLTVTSAQKNPTAFYLCASIGQGFTGELFFGEGSRLTVL.

This chain links TRBV19 with TRBJ1-1; no definite D call. V lost 4 bases and J lost 5, with 14 bases in between. CDR1 is LNHDA, CDR2 SQIVND, per germline (reference sequence). The CDR3 extends over 14 amino acids. This CDR3 is CASSTFTQVTEAFF. DNA for the CDR3: TGTGCCAGTAGTACGTTTACCCAGGTGACTGAAGCTTTCTTT.

This clone appeared a single time. The junction does not match germline at one end; this may be a read error. V is TRBV7-2 and J is TRBJ2-3, with 15 nucleotides matching TRBD2. The CDR3 loop spans 13 amino acids. Germline lookup yields CDR1 SGHTA and CDR2 FQGNSA. CDR3 residues: CASSPGLAGGPNF. CDR3 DNA sequence: TGTGCCAGCAGCCCTGGACTAGCGGGAGGGCCGAATTTT.

In its sample, this clone was seen a few times. The chain links TRBV30 to TRBJ1-5; 8 bases fit TRBD1. Trimming at V came to 3 bases and at J to 4 bases, leaving 5 bases not matched to a gene. Germline lookup yields CDR1 GTSNPN and CDR2 SVGIG (reference sequence). This CDR3 comprises 14 residues. The CDR3 region is CAWRHRDRNQPQHF. The CDR3 nucleotides read TGTGCCTGGAGACACCGGGACAGGAATCAGCCCCAGCATTTT.

The V gene is TRBV7-2, the J gene TRBJ2-5, with TRBD2 matching 14 bases. The trim removed 5 bases at V and 5 bases at J, leaving 10 bases unmatched. The CDR3 has 17 amino acids. CDR1 and CDR2 (germline): SGHTA, FQGNSA. The CDR3 nucleotides are TGTGCCAGCAGCCCTGGGACTAGCGGGGGTTACGCGGAGACCCAGTACTTC. This encodes CASSPGTSGGYAETQYF.

This rearrangement joins TRBV28 to TRBJ2-5, with 9 nucleotides matching TRBD1. The V segment lost 5 bases and the J segment 1 base; nucleotides outside the gene matches: 5. The CDR3 loop spans 15 amino acids. CDR1 MDHEN and CDR2 SYDVKM come from the germline V gene. Here the CDR3 reads CASSPGQGPQETQYF. CDR3 DNA sequence: TGTGCCAGCAGTCCTGGACAGGGGCCCCAAGAGACCCAGTACTTC.

The chain couples TRBV4-2 to TRBJ1-1; D unresolved. CDR3 length: 15 residues. Trimming took 0 bases from V and 1 from J, leaving 9 bases between them. Per germline, CDR1 LGHNA and CDR2 YNFKEQ. DNA of the CDR3: TGTGCCAGCAGCCAAGAAACAGCAACGAACACTGAAGCTTTCTTT. This gives the protein CASSQETATNTEAFF.

Here the CDR3 DNA reads TGTGCCAGCAGCTTGGAGGGGACGCTAGCGGGGGCGTCCTACGAGCAGTACTTC. It yields the protein CASSLEGTLAGASYEQYF. The genes are TRBV5-6 and TRBJ2-7; 10 bases are shared with TRBD2. The CDR3 has 18 amino acids. V lost 0 bases and J lost 1; bases outside the gene matches: 10. Germline V CDR1 and CDR2: SGHDT, YYEEEE.

The chain uses TRBV11-3 and TRBJ2-3; 8 bases match TRBD2. The CDR3 totals 14 residues. The J segment lost 6 bases and the V segment lost 5 bases, leaving 7 bases of the junction unmatched. CDR1 SGHNT and CDR2 YENEEA come from the germline V gene. Here the CDR3 DNA reads TGTGCCAGCAGCACTAGCGGCACCCCCGATACGCAGTATTTT. Translation gives CASSTSGTPDTQYF.

This clone was recorded only once. The rearrangement joins TRBV12-3 or TRBV12-4 to TRBJ1-1, with D possibly TRBD1 on 6 matching bases. Between the trimmed V and J ends, which lost 3 bases and 6 bases, there was a span of 11 bases. The CDR3 has 13 amino acids. CDR3 amino acids: CASSFGGAPEAFF. DNA for the CDR3: TGTGCCAGCAGTTTCGGGGGGGCCCCTGAAGCTTTCTTT.

This clone was counted a single time. The gene calls are TRBV14 and TRBJ1-4, with a possible D match to TRBD1 (6 bases). The CDR3 runs 15 residues. The ends were cut back, 0 bases at V and 6 bases at J, with 11 bases in the middle. Germline CDR1 and CDR2: SGHDN and FVKESK. CDR3 nucleotides: TGTGCCAGCAGCCAAGAGTGGGGGCTCGATGAAAAACTGTTTTTT. Protein: CASSQEWGLDEKLFF. The full variable domain, with the rest looked up from reference TRBV14 and TRBJ1-4, is EAGVTQFPSHSVIEKGQTVTLRCDPISGHDNLYWYRRVMGKEIKFLLHFVKESKQDESGMPNNRFLAERTGGTYSTLKVQPAELEDSGVYFCASSQEWGLDEKLFFGSGTQLSVL.

The chain uses TRBV5-1 and TRBJ2-3, with 7 bases lining up with TRBD1. This CDR3 region has 15 residues. Germline loops: CDR1 SGHRS, CDR2 YFSETQ. Trimming cost V 4 bases and J 1 base; bases outside gene matches: 6. CDR3 protein: CASSQGDRRTDTQYF. CDR3 nucleotide sequence: TGCGCCAGCAGCCAGGGGGACAGACGCACAGATACGCAGTATTTT. Together with reference TRBV5-1 and TRBJ2-3, the CDR3 gives the full variable domain: KAGVTQTPRYLIKTRGQQVTLSCSPISGHRSVSWYQQTPGQGLQFLFEYFSETQRNKGNFPGRFSGRQFSNSRSEMNVSTLELGDSALYLCASSQGDRRTDTQYFGPGTRLTVL.

The rearrangement joins TRBV21-1 to TRBJ2-7; TRBD1 is the table's D call and was not checked against the DNA. TRBV21-1 is tagged as a pseudogene. The CDR3 is 16 residues long. DNA for the CDR3: TGTGCCAGCAGCAAAAAATCACAGGGAAGGGGCTACGAGCAGTACTTC. It is translated as CASSKKSQGRGYEQYF.